These 10 T cell receptor beta chains were all obtained from the same sample, sequenced in a study of blood T cells in healthy people across ages. The second PCR ran roughly 6 to 11 cycles with a sample-barcoded 5' primer and J-beta primers. One entry per CDR3 protein results from TCRdb running MiXCR on the 5' RACE reads. The table has 270,000 or so distinct CDR3 sequences, roughly a quarter seen once. Source material: blood. All receptors come from a woman in her 70s in good health.

A word on this clonotype: An end of the junction does not agree with germline; a read error may underlie this. The chain uses TRBV20-1 and TRBJ1-6; maybe TRBD1 (5 bases). Germline assignment: CDR1 DFQATT and CDR2 SNEGSKA (reference sequence). This CDR3 spans 15 amino acids. The CDR3 DNA is TGCAGTGTTAGAGATCTCCGGGACCACGCCTCACCCCTCCACTTT. Translated: CSVRDLRDHASPLHF.

The rearrangement links TRBV20-1 to TRBJ2-3; no firm D call. This CDR3 spans 16 amino acids. Trimming shortened V by 0 bases and J by 2 bases, and 15 bases separated the two germline ends. Germline V CDR1 and CDR2: DFQATT, SNEGSKA (reference sequence). For the CDR3, the DNA is TGCAGTGCTAGAGATTTAGGGCAGGCGATCACAGATACGCAGTATTTT. Protein product: CSARDLGQAITDTQYF.

The chain combines TRBV28 with TRBJ2-1; 8 nucleotides match TRBD1. V was clipped by 6 bases and J by 0 bases; unmatched bases: 13. The CDR3 is 18 amino acids. Germline CDR1 and CDR2: MDHEN and SYDVKM. DNA for the CDR3: TGTGCCAGCAGGGGAAGGGGGAGTACAGGGGGCTCCTACAATGAGCAGTTCTTC. Protein sequence: CASRGRGSTGGSYNEQFF.

V usage is TRBV20-1 and J usage is TRBJ2-7; no reliable D call. From germline, CDR1 is DFQATT and CDR2 SNEGSKA (reference sequence). The length of the CDR3 is 14 residues. With 2 bases removed from V and 0 bases from J, the gap between germline ends came to 11 bases. CDR3 sequence: CSARPTPSSYEQYF. The CDR3 DNA is TGCAGTGCTAGACCCACTCCTAGCTCCTACGAGCAGTACTTC.

This clonotype was seen a few times. The V and J genes are TRBV7-3 and TRBJ2-1, with TRBD2 identical over 9 bases. The J segment lost 8 bases and the V segment lost 1 base, leaving 6 bases of the junction unmatched. This CDR3 contains 15 residues. Germline V CDR1 and CDR2: SGHTA, FQGTGA. Here the CDR3 reads CASSLNSGSLDEQFF. Written as DNA, the CDR3 is TGTGCCAGCAGCTTAAATAGCGGGAGCCTGGATGAGCAGTTCTTC.

This clonotype was recorded a few times. The chain recombines TRBV7-7 with TRBJ2-2, with 8 nucleotides matching TRBD1. The CDR3 is made up of 14 amino acids. In germline, CDR1 is SSHAT, CDR2 FNYEAQ (reference sequence). CDR3 sequence (DNA): TGTGCTACCAGGACAGGGACCTCCCCCGGGGAGCTGTTTTTT. This sequence encodes CATRTGTSPGELFF.

This sequence joins TRBV11-1 and TRBJ2-2; D gene ambiguous. The germline V and J ends were trimmed by 3 bases and 4 bases, with 12 bases remaining between them. CDR3 length equals 15 residues. The germline V gene encodes CDR1 SGHAT and CDR2 FQDESV (reference sequence). The CDR3: CASSFRAKGTGELFF. The CDR3 nucleotides are TGTGCCAGCAGCTTCCGGGCCAAGGGCACCGGGGAGCTGTTTTTT.

The chain employs TRBV10-3 and TRBJ2-1; 7 nucleotides align to TRBD2. The junction had 8 bases not matched to a gene; V was cut back by 6 bases and J by 0 bases. The CDR3 covers 16 residues. Germline lookup yields CDR1 ENHRY and CDR2 SYGVKD. For the CDR3, the DNA is TGTGCCATCAGCGGTACTAGCGCTAGCTCCTACAATGAGCAGTTCTTC. Amino acids: CAISGTSASSYNEQFF.

This clonotype was seen repeatedly, ten times or more. The chain joins TRBV7-2 to TRBJ1-4, with D unresolved. CDR3 length: 15 residues. Trimming cost V 5 bases and J 6 bases, with 16 bases left between them. Germline CDR1 SGHTA, CDR2 FQGNSA. The CDR3 reads CASSLGAGMDEKLFF. CDR3 sequence (DNA): TGTGCCAGCAGCCTAGGTGCGGGCATGGATGAAAAACTGTTTTTT.

This clonotype came up a few times. This chain joins TRBV7-9 and TRBJ2-5, with D hard to call. The germline V and J ends were trimmed by 5 bases and 1 base, with 14 bases remaining between them. CDR3 length equals 15 residues. CDR1 and CDR2 from the germline V gene are SEHNR and FQNEAQ (reference sequence). Here the CDR3 reads CASSENTDFQETQYF. CDR3 DNA: TGTGCCAGCAGCGAGAACACAGACTTCCAAGAGACCCAGTACTTC.